The clone carrying this T cell receptor beta chain came up many times. Antigen specificity is unknown. The sample originates from a study of T cells in Graves' hyperthyroidism and ophthalmopathy. Study results and limitations: Stable hyperthyroidism and ophthalmopathy were separated using 13 V-J signatures. Ophthalmopathy onset followed model prediction by a median about six months.

RNA transcripts gave rise to amplified TCR beta CDR3 regions. The HTBI primer set served for first-round RT-PCR of the TCR CDR3. MiXCR, run by TCRdb on the multiplex PCR reads, gives a single entry per CDR3 protein. The table lists approximately 150,000 distinct CDR3 sequences, approximately 9% of them singletons. This CDR3 contains 14 residues. Trimming pared 6 bases from V and 4 bases from J, leaving 15 bases between. Uncontrolled infection, other autoimmune disease, pregnancy and lactation each barred patients from inclusion. Orbital computed tomography, thyroid ultrasound, serum thyroxine and TRAb, and clinical symptoms together informed the diagnoses.

The clonotype comes from a woman between 18 and 29 years old with Graves' hyperthyroidism that later progressed to Graves' ophthalmopathy. V is TRBV12-3 or TRBV12-4 and J is TRBJ1-1; possible D gene TRBD1, 5 bases. Input material: blood. DNA of the CDR3: TGTGCCAGCAGCTTTCAGGGCGCGGCCACTGAAGCTTTCTTT. This translates into CASSFQGAATEAFF.